This TCR beta chain was sequenced during a study of T-cell memory formation after mild COVID-19. Germline V lookup: CDR1 SGHVS, CDR2 FNYEAQ. J was trimmed by 1 base and V by 1 base; bases with no gene match: 4. This CDR3 has 18 amino acids. TCRdb processed the 5' RACE reads anew with MiXCR; each CDR3 protein has one entry. The repertoire holds about 150,000 distinct CDR3 sequences, with 20% to 25% as singletons. The receptor was derived from an adult woman who had mild COVID-19 (a few samples of this study predate the infection). Cell type and time point are not known. The V call is TRBV7-6, the J call TRBJ2-3; 14 nucleotides line up with TRBD2. Sequencing input: PBMCs or a T cell subset sorted from them (not recorded which). CDR3 in DNA: TGTGCCAGCAGCTTAGGGGGACTAGCGGGGGCCGGCACAGATACGCAGTATTTT. Protein product: CASSLGGLAGAGTDTQYF.